This TCR beta chain was found in a study of cytomegalovirus exposure and HLA in healthy donors. About the research overall: Falling in the Caucasian-associated ancestry cluster were less than 85% of 398 genotyped donors. Study-wide results and limits: Looking again later, the authors saw that most CMV-associated TCR beta chains seemed HLA-restricted. Some public TCRs appeared in many individuals, while most sequences were rare.

Germline lookup yields CDR1 MNHEY and CDR2 SVGAGI. The V gene lost 0 bases and the J gene lost 8 bases, with 11 bases spanning the gap. This CDR3 has 14 amino acids. 13 Jbeta primers and 60 Vbeta primers were used for the PCR. Assay: immunoSEQ multiplex PCR; the TCRdb copy retains only in-frame clones and omits some. This sample's clone table lists about 64,000 clones. Points on this clone: The antigen is not known.

The specimen sequenced was PBMCs. The rearrangement joins TRBV6-5 to TRBJ2-4, with TRBD1 as a possible D gene (6 bases). The receptor's source is a woman younger than 35 in good health and CMV-seronegative. The CDR3 region has the DNA TGTGCCAGCAGTTACTCCCTTGAGGGGGACATTCAGTACTTC. Its protein product is CASSYSLEGDIQYF.